The 21 T cell receptor beta chains given below trace back to one sample, sequenced in a study of blood T cell repertoires in COVID-19. Repertoires were generated with immunoSEQ multiplex PCR, while TCRdb's copy carries only in-frame clones and drops some. The sample contains over 200,000 clones, roughly 90% of which appear only once. The sample taken for sequencing was peripheral blood. Every receptor here comes from a man aged 40-50 years with active or convalescent COVID-19.

The CDR3 sequence is CASSLTGGLGYTF. The CDR3 coding sequence is TGTGCCAGCAGCTTAACAGGGGGCCTAGGCTACACCTTC. The rearrangement uses TRBV28 and TRBJ1-2; 9 nucleotides match TRBD1. The germline V gene has CDR1 MDHEN and CDR2 SYDVKM. J lost 8 bases, V lost 6 bases, and 7 bases had no gene match. CDR3 length: 13 amino acids.

The J gene is TRBJ1-2, the V gene TRBV24-1, with TRBD1 matching over 8 bases. The V gene's germline CDR1 is KGHDR and CDR2 SFDVKD. This CDR3 spans 14 amino acids. With V trimmed by 9 bases and J by 0 bases, 5 bases remained unmatched. The CDR3 region has the DNA TGTGCCACCGCGACAGGGGAATCTAACTATGGCTACACCTTC. Translated, it gives CATATGESNYGYTF.

The chain is built from TRBV3-1 (or the pseudogene TRBV3-2) and TRBJ2-1, with D possibly being TRBD2 (6 bases). Trimming removed 3 bases at V and 0 bases at J, with 18 bases between. From germline, CDR1 is LGHDT and CDR2 YNNKEL (reference sequence). This CDR3 is built from 18 residues. The CDR3 bases are TGTGCCAGCAGCCAGTATTATTGGGACTCGAACTCCTACAATGAGCAGTTCTTC. This gives the protein CASSQYYWDSNSYNEQFF.

This sequence joins TRBV12-3 or TRBV12-4 and TRBJ2-5; 9 bases are shared with TRBD2. The CDR3 has 13 amino acids. V shed 7 bases and J 7 bases; nucleotides not matched to a gene: 7. CDR3 loop: CASTAGGPGTQYF. The CDR3 DNA sequence: TGTGCCAGCACGGCGGGGGGGCCCGGGACCCAGTACTTC.

The rearrangement links TRBV2 to TRBJ2-3; a possible D gene is TRBD1 (6 bases). The CDR3 contains 15 residues. Germline V gene data show CDR1 as SNHLY and CDR2 as FYNNEI. The V end was cut by 6 bases, the J end by 0 bases, with 13 bases between. Here the CDR3 DNA reads TGTGCCAGCAGGCCGGACAGACCTAGCACAGATACGCAGTATTTT. It encodes CASRPDRPSTDTQYF.

The chain employs TRBV19 and TRBJ2-7; a weak D match, TRBD1 (6 bases). CDR3 length: 15 amino acids. Germline V CDR1 and CDR2: LNHDA, SQIVND (reference sequence). Trimming removed 3 bases at V and 3 bases at J, with 15 bases between. DNA for the CDR3: TGTGCCAGTAGTATCGGACAGCAGGGGATCTACGAGCAGTACTTC. Its translation is CASSIGQQGIYEQYF. Drawing the rest from reference TRBV19 and TRBJ2-7, the complete variable domain is DGGITQSPKYLFRKEGQNVTLSCEQNLNHDAMYWYRQDPGQGLRLIYYSQIVNDFQKGDIAEGYSVSREKKESFPLTVTSAQKNPTAFYLCASSIGQQGIYEQYFGPGTRLTVT.

The chain uses TRBV28 and TRBJ2-7, with D perhaps TRBD2 (5 bases). The germline CDR1 and CDR2 sequences are MDHEN and SYDVKM. Deletions cut 6 bases from V and 3 bases from J, with 12 bases between. This CDR3 has 13 amino acids. The CDR3 spells CASSSGSYYEQYF. Written as DNA, the CDR3 is TGTGCCAGCAGCTCGGGATCCTACTACGAGCAGTACTTC.

This clone has just a few counts. This chain joins TRBV5-1 and TRBJ2-7, with TRBD1 identical over 8 bases. The CDR3 is 13 residues long. The germline V gene has CDR1 SGHRS and CDR2 YFSETQ. The V and J ends lost 2 bases and 7 bases, in that order; junction bases with no gene match: 5. CDR3 coding DNA: TGCGCCAGCAGCTTAACAGGGGGTGGAGAGCAGTACTTC. This sequence encodes CASSLTGGGEQYF.

This chain links TRBV7-9 with TRBJ2-7, with 7 bases fitting TRBD2. The CDR3 sequence is 13 residues long. With V trimmed by 0 bases and J by 6 bases, 2 bases remained unmatched. Germline CDR1 and CDR2: SEHNR and FQNEAQ (reference sequence). The CDR3, as DNA: TGTGCCAGCAGCTTAGCGGGGGGGATCGAGCAGTACTTC. Protein sequence: CASSLAGGIEQYF.

The chain combines TRBV3-1 (or the pseudogene TRBV3-2) with TRBJ2-1; 12 nucleotides align to TRBD2. Germline V gene data show CDR1 as LGHDT and CDR2 as YNNKEL (reference sequence). There are 15 residues in the CDR3. The ends lost 7 bases at V and 6 bases at J; junction bases unmatched: 7. CDR3 sequence: CASTKGLAGINEQFF. For the CDR3, the DNA is TGTGCCAGCACCAAGGGACTAGCGGGCATCAATGAGCAGTTCTTC.

This clone showed up just a few times. The rearrangement joins TRBV7-8 to TRBJ2-7; possibly TRBD1 or TRBD2 for D (6 bases each). The CDR3 sequence is 14 residues long. In germline, CDR1 is SGHVS, CDR2 FQNEAQ. The V gene lost 5 bases and the J gene lost 2 bases, with 13 bases spanning the gap. The CDR3 is CASSRGTFAYEQYF. CDR3 sequence (DNA): TGTGCCAGCAGCCGCGGGACATTTGCCTACGAGCAGTACTTC.

The chain employs TRBV28 and TRBJ2-7, with 7 bases matching TRBD1. Losses at the gene ends were 6 bases for V and 4 bases for J; bases not matched to a gene: 12. The CDR3 length is 15 residues. Germline lookup yields CDR1 MDHEN and CDR2 SYDVKM. The CDR3, as DNA: TGTGCCAGCAGCCCGTCGACAGGGTCTTCGTACGAGCAGTACTTC. It is translated as CASSPSTGSSYEQYF. Looking up the rest from reference TRBV28 and TRBJ2-7 gives the full variable domain: DVKVTQSSRYLVKRTGEKVFLECVQDMDHENMFWYRQDPGLGLRLIYFSYDVKMKEKGDIPEGYSVSREKKERFSLILESASTNQTSMYLCASSPSTGSSYEQYFGPGTRLTVT.

The chain carries TRBV20-1 and TRBJ1-5, with TRBD1 matching over 9 bases. V was clipped by 3 bases and J by 1 base; unmatched bases: 7. Looked up from germline, CDR1 is DFQATT and CDR2 is SNEGSKA (reference sequence). The CDR3 runs to 16 residues. CDR3 sequence (DNA): TGCAGTGCTAGTATCACAGGGGGCAAAAGCAATCAGCCCCAGCATTTT. Its protein product is CSASITGGKSNQPQHF.

The J gene is TRBJ1-1, the V gene TRBV12-3 or TRBV12-4; 7 bases align to TRBD1. With 6 bases clipped from V and 4 bases from J, the junction kept 5 bases outside the gene matches. The CDR3 contains 13 residues. The CDR3 loop reads CASRRDSGTEAFF. The CDR3 bases are TGTGCCAGCAGACGGGACAGCGGCACTGAAGCTTTCTTT.

The V and J genes are TRBV5-8 and TRBJ2-1; D not resolved. The V gene lost 4 bases and the J gene lost 5 bases, with 13 bases spanning the gap. The CDR3 is made up of 14 amino acids. The germline V gene encodes CDR1 SGHTS and CDR2 YDEGEE. Written as DNA, the CDR3 is TGTGCCAGCAGCCTTCGACTGAATAACAATGAGCAGTTCTTC. Translation gives CASSLRLNNNEQFF.

This clone was detected only once. The CDR3, as DNA: TGTGCCAGTAGTATAGCCGGCAGGGTCACAGATACGCAGTATTTT. This gives the protein CASSIAGRVTDTQYF. The rearrangement joins TRBV19 to TRBJ2-3; possibly TRBD1 for D (5 bases). This CDR3 is built from 15 residues. V lost 1 base and J 2 bases, leaving 10 bases between the germline ends. CDR1 and CDR2 (germline): LNHDA, SQIVND (reference sequence). Filled out from reference TRBV19 and TRBJ2-3, the complete variable domain reads DGGITQSPKYLFRKEGQNVTLSCEQNLNHDAMYWYRQDPGQGLRLIYYSQIVNDFQKGDIAEGYSVSREKKESFPLTVTSAQKNPTAFYLCASSIAGRVTDTQYFGPGTRLTVL.

The chain employs TRBV5-1 and TRBJ2-3; possibly TRBD2 for D (6 bases). V lost 0 bases and J 6 bases, leaving 11 bases between the germline ends. CDR1 and CDR2 from the germline V gene are SGHRS and YFSETQ. The CDR3 runs to 14 residues. CDR3 coding DNA: TGCGCCAGCAGCTTGGGGGACGGGGGTGATACGCAGTATTTT. This codes for CASSLGDGGDTQYF.

The V and J genes are TRBV3-1 (or the pseudogene TRBV3-2) and TRBJ2-7, with a tentative D call TRBD2 (6 bases). With 5 bases removed from V and 5 bases from J, the gap between germline ends came to 16 bases. Germline CDR1 is LGHDT and CDR2 is YNNKEL (reference sequence). The CDR3 extends over 14 amino acids. CDR3 amino acids: CASSSLGRGNEQYF. In DNA, the CDR3 is TGTGCCAGCAGCTCCCTGGGGCGGGGAAACGAGCAGTACTTC.

V usage is TRBV5-4 and J usage is TRBJ1-5, with a weak D call TRBD1 (5 bases). Germline CDR1 is SGHNT and CDR2 is YYREEE (reference sequence). The length of the CDR3 is 14 residues. V dropped 0 bases and J dropped 4 bases, with 8 bases sitting between them. CDR3 loop: CASSLAGGNQPQHF. As DNA, the CDR3 is TGTGCCAGCAGCTTGGCCGGGGGGAATCAGCCCCAGCATTTT.

This clone turned up a few times. The DNA for the CDR3 is TGTGCCAGCAGTGAAACACAGGGGGCCGTAGCCGGGGAGCTGTTTTTT. This encodes CASSETQGAVAGELFF. V gene TRBV2 combines with J gene TRBJ2-2, with 9 nucleotides matching TRBD1. The germline V gene encodes CDR1 SNHLY and CDR2 FYNNEI. Trimming cost V 2 bases and J 6 bases; bases outside gene matches: 7. The CDR3 covers 16 residues.

The chain uses TRBV25-1 and TRBJ1-2; D is ambiguous. The V gene's germline CDR1 is MGHDK and CDR2 SYGVNS. The CDR3 runs 14 residues. Trimming left V 2 bases short and J 4 bases short, with 11 bases between. CDR3 in DNA: TGTGCCAGCAGTGAAATCCCAGAAATCTATGGCTACACCTTC. This gives the protein CASSEIPEIYGYTF.